This T cell receptor beta chain was obtained from a study of graft-versus-host responses after intestinal transplantation. A word on this clone: Its target is unknown.

The CDR3 extends over 15 amino acids. Germline CDR1 and CDR2: MDHEN and SYDVKM. V lost 6 bases, J lost 1 base, and 15 bases lay in between. Data came from immunoSEQ multiplex PCR; TCRdb stores just in-frame clones and leaves some out. This repertoire shows 70,000 or so clones, about 87% found once; its top ten account for 0.39%. This TCR was sampled from a human donor who was the organ donor for an intestinal transplant. The rearrangement uses TRBV28 and TRBJ1-1; tentatively, D is TRBD1 (5 bases). The sample consisted of unstimulated CD4+ T cells sorted from spleen or lymph node cells, taken before transplant. The chain's CDR3 is CASRLPGLRNTEAFF. The CDR3 DNA sequence: TGTGCCAGCAGACTACCGGGACTCAGGAACACTGAAGCTTTCTTT.